The sequence of this T cell receptor (beta chain) was determined in a study of shared clonotypes between healthy human individuals. Whole-study findings and limits: Represented diversity (both genetic and exposure-history) was limited by the small number of donors.

On this clone itself: Antigen unknown. A read error may account for a junction end that differs from germline.

The CDR3 totals 13 residues. Germline V gene lookup returns CDR1 KGHSH and CDR2 LQKENI. Only in-frame clones appear in the TCRdb table, and some are missing; sequencing was by immunoSEQ multiplex PCR. The repertoire holds just over 2,000,000 clones, with 85% to 95% as singletons. The specimen was naive CD4+ T cells sorted from blood. The subset denotes: CD45RA+ positively selected. The chain carries TRBV18 and TRBJ1-1; TRBD1 matches at 9 bases. The TCR originated in a young man in good health. DNA of the CDR3: TGTGCCTGCTCACCACTAGGACAGGGGAAAGCTTTCTTT. This sequence encodes CACSPLGQGKAFF.